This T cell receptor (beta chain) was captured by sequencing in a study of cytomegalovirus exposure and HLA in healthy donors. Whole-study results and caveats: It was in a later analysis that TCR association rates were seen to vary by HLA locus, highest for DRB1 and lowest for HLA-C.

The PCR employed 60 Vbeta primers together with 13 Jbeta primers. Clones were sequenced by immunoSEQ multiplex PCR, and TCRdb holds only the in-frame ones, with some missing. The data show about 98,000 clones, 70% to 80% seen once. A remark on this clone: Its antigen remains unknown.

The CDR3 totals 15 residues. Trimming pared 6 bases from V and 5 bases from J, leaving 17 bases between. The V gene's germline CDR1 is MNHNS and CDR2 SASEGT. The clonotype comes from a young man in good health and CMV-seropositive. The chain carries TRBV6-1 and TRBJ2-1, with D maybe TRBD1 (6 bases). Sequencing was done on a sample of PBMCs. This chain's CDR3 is CASRRTGNPDNEQFF. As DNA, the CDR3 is TGTGCCAGCAGGAGAACAGGGAACCCCGACAATGAGCAGTTCTTC.